This T cell receptor (beta chain) was found in a study of PD-1 blockade in classical Hodgkin lymphoma. Broader study findings: The drivers behind the repertoire differences, possibly disease activity or prior therapy, remain undefined. At baseline, newly diagnosed patients reportedly showed less TCR diversity than healthy donors.

In every patient, relapse followed autologous stem cell transplantation, while exposure to brentuximab vedotin differed. Method: immunoSEQ multiplex PCR; TCRdb's copy keeps in-frame clones and lacks some. The sample holds approximately 14,000 clones, more than 75% seen once. The V gene's germline CDR1 is LNHDA and CDR2 SQIVND (reference sequence). Trimming removed 7 bases at V and 4 bases at J, with 24 bases between. This CDR3 is 17 amino acids long. This clone is a singleton in its sample. Its target is unknown. The input for sequencing was peripheral blood mononuclear cells (PBMCs), taken at baseline. This rearrangement joins TRBV19 to TRBJ2-3; D perhaps matches TRBD2 (6 bases). The TCR originated in a human donor with classical Hodgkin lymphoma. The CDR3 here is CASNSFASSALADTQYF. As DNA, the CDR3 is TGTGCCAGTAACTCATTTGCGTCTAGCGCCCTCGCAGATACGCAGTATTTT. Based on the CDR3 plus reference TRBV19 and TRBJ2-3, the full variable domain is DGGITQSPKYLFRKEGQNVTLSCEQNLNHDAMYWYRQDPGQGLRLIYYSQIVNDFQKGDIAEGYSVSREKKESFPLTVTSAQKNPTAFYLCASNSFASSALADTQYFGPGTRLTVL.